A selection of T cell receptor beta chains follows, all from one sample in a study of cytomegalovirus exposure and HLA in healthy donors. Only in-frame clones appear in the TCRdb table, and some are missing; sequencing was by immunoSEQ multiplex PCR. This table has hundreds of thousands of clones, just over 75% appearing once. The sequenced material came from PBMCs. All receptors derive from a woman aged 55-69 years in good health and CMV-seropositive. Each CDR3 is given with its conserved first and last residue. Fields, in order: J gene, D gene, clone size, V gene, CDR3 protein, CDR3 DNA. D genes are given only for firm matches. Rows may omit the clone size; those that give it use once, few, many or a size class.

TRBJ1-2,-,-,TRBV5-1,CASSLMSGGNYGYTF,TGCGCCAGCAGCTTGATGTCGGGGGGCAACTATGGCTACACCTTC
TRBJ2-7,TRBD2,once,TRBV29-1,CSVKLAGGFTQYF,TGCAGCGTTAAACTAGCGGGAGGTTTTACGCAGTACTTC
TRBJ1-4,-,-,TRBV4-1,CTSSRQTDSPEKLFF,TGCACCAGCAGCCGGCAGACGGACTCTCCTGAAAAACTGTTTTTT
TRBJ2-5,-,-,TRBV27,CASSPRVRETQYF,TGTGCCAGCAGTCCCAGGGTCAGGGAGACCCAGTACTTC
TRBJ1-2,-,-,TRBV28,CASSFGQMWDGYTF,TGTGCCAGCAGTTTCGGACAGATGTGGGATGGCTACACCTTC
TRBJ2-1,TRBD1,-,TRBV28,CASTRGREQFF,TGTGCCAGCACCAGGGGGCGAGAGCAGTTCTTC
TRBJ2-3,TRBD2,once,TRBV5-1,CASSLMAGGQDTQYF,TGCGCCAGCAGCTTGATGGCGGGGGGCCAGGATACGCAGTATTTT
TRBJ2-1,TRBD2,-,TRBV11-2,CASSLARLAGSQFF,TGTGCCAGCAGCTTAGCACGACTAGCGGGGAGTCAGTTCTTC
TRBJ2-2,TRBD1,-,TRBV15,CATSRGPGQLNTGELFF,TGTGCCACCAGCAGAGGACCGGGACAGCTGAACACCGGGGAGCTGTTTTTT
TRBJ2-3,TRBD2,few,TRBV7-2,CASSGWTSGVTDTQYF,TGTGCCAGCAGCGGCTGGACTAGCGGGGTCACAGATACGCAGTATTTT
TRBJ1-4,-,-,TRBV7-6,CASSLVPQGSTNEKLFF,TGTGCCAGCAGTTTGGTCCCACAGGGATCAACTAATGAAAAACTGTTTTTT
TRBJ1-1,TRBD1,-,TRBV11-2,CASSRPPGQALARNTEAFF,TGTGCCAGCAGCCGACCACCGGGACAGGCACTTGCGAGGAACACTGAAGCTTTCTTT
TRBJ2-7,-,-,TRBV27,CASSPRDNIIYEQYF,TGTGCCAGCAGTCCCCGGGACAACATCATCTACGAGCAGTACTTC
TRBJ2-6,-,-,TRBV5-1,CASSLDFQSGANVLTF,TGCGCCAGCAGCTTGGATTTTCAGTCTGGGGCCAACGTCCTGACTTTC
TRBJ1-2,-,once,TRBV7-9,CASSLAQTGKGYTF,TGTGCCAGCAGCTTAGCCCAGACGGGTAAAGGCTACACCTTC
TRBJ1-2,-,-,TRBV14,CASSPPGVYGLGF,TGTGCCAGCAGCCCCCCAGGGGTCTATGGCTTGGGCTTC
TRBJ2-2,-,-,TRBV19,CASSIQGTGELFF,TGTGCCAGTAGTATACAGGGGACCGGGGAGCTGTTTTTT
TRBJ1-2,-,-,TRBV5-1,CASSRDTPIYGYTF,TGCGCCAGCAGCCGGGACACCCCTATCTATGGCTACACCTTC
TRBJ1-2,TRBD1,-,TRBV27,CASSFNGGQGYDGYTF,TGTGCCAGCAGTTTTAACGGGGGACAGGGATACGATGGCTACACCTTC
TRBJ2-2,TRBD2,-,TRBV11-2,CASSPRLAAGIMNTGELFF,TGTGCCAGCAGCCCAAGACTAGCGGCTGGTATAATGAACACCGGGGAGCTGTTTTTT
TRBJ1-5,-,-,TRBV2,CASSNSAGYLNQPQHF,TGTGCCAGCAGCAATAGTGCAGGGTACCTCAATCAGCCCCAGCATTTT
TRBJ2-2,TRBD2,few,TRBV7-3,CASSTGGTGELFF,TGTGCCAGCAGCACCGGGGGGACCGGGGAGCTGTTTTTT
TRBJ2-7,TRBD2,-,TRBV6-5,CASSSLLAGGYEQYF,TGTGCCAGCAGTTCGTTACTAGCGGGGGGTTACGAGCAGTACTTC
TRBJ1-2,-,-,TRBV28,CASSSPLYGYTF,TGTGCCAGCAGTTCCCCCCTCTATGGCTACACCTTC
TRBJ1-4,-,-,TRBV10-3,CAISVGGPNEKLFF,TGTGCCATCAGTGTTGGGGGCCCTAATGAAAAACTGTTTTTT
TRBJ2-5,TRBD2,-,TRBV19,CASSIRLAVTQYF,TGTGCCAGTAGTATTCGACTAGCGGTGACCCAGTACTTC
TRBJ1-1,-,-,TRBV6-5,CASGYRGVTNTEAFF,TGTGCCAGCGGTTACCGCGGGGTCACGAACACTGAAGCTTTCTTT
TRBJ2-3,-,-,TRBV7-9,CSSSVDRDTQYF,TGTTCCAGCAGCGTCGACAGAGATACGCAGTATTTT
TRBJ1-6,TRBD1,-,TRBV18,CASSRDSQGNSPLHF,TGTGCCAGCTCACGGGACAGCCAGGGGAATTCACCCCTCCACTTT
TRBJ2-3,-,few,TRBV4-3,CASSQDPTDIDTQYF,TGCGCCAGCAGCCAAGATCCGACTGATATTGATACGCAGTATTTT
TRBJ2-4,TRBD1,once,TRBV7-2,CASSRAGGGNIQYF,TGTGCCAGCAGCCGTGCAGGGGGCGGAAACATTCAGTACTTC
TRBJ2-5,TRBD2,-,TRBV5-4,CASSQGLAGGLETQYF,TGTGCCAGCAGCCAGGGACTAGCGGGAGGGCTAGAGACCCAGTACTTC
TRBJ2-1,TRBD2,-,TRBV4-1,CASSQDWTSGRADEQFF,TGCGCCAGCAGCCAAGACTGGACTAGCGGCCGGGCAGATGAGCAGTTCTTC
TRBJ1-1,-,once,TRBV30,CAWSVFPEGNMNTEAFF,TGTGCCTGGAGTGTCTTCCCCGAGGGAAACATGAACACTGAAGCTTTCTTT